The 4 T cell receptor beta chains in this list originate from one sample, sequenced in a study of beta chain features in type 1 diabetes. All of the isolated RNA was reverse transcribed, so expressed TCRB transcripts were sequenced. Repertoires were generated with immunoSEQ multiplex PCR, while TCRdb's copy carries only in-frame clones and drops some. The sample includes some 280,000 clones, around an eighth of them seen just once. General study findings and limits: The study found moderately but significantly shorter TCRB CDR3s in all four CD4+ subsets of Type 1 diabetes patients.

These TCRs' antigens remain unknown. What was sequenced was naive CD4+ T cells from blood. These receptors came from a man under 40 with type 1 diabetes.

CDR3: CSASGTGSDTQYF. The CDR3 DNA reads as TGCAGCGCCTCCGGGACAGGCAGTGATACGCAGTATTTT. This rearrangement joins TRBV29-1 to TRBJ2-3, with 8 bases that match TRBD1. Per germline, CDR1 SQVTM and CDR2 ANQGSEA. Unmatched junction bases numbered 9, after V lost 7 bases and J lost 6 bases. The CDR3 has 13 residues.

A few counts support this clone. The chain recombines TRBV27 with TRBJ2-7, with D unclear. CDR1 is MNHEY, CDR2 SMNVEV, per germline (reference sequence). The CDR3 is 13 residues long. With 7 bases removed from V and 6 bases from J, the gap between germline ends came to 16 bases. CDR3 sequence reads: CASTLGVPCEQYF. The CDR3 nucleotides read TGTGCCAGCACCCTAGGAGTTCCCTGCGAGCAGTACTTC.

This rearrangement joins TRBV5-4 to TRBJ1-2; tentative D call: TRBD1 (5 bases). The CDR3 length is 13 residues. Germline values: CDR1 SGHNT, CDR2 YYREEE (reference sequence). V lost 0 bases to trimming and J lost 7 bases, with 10 bases between them. The CDR3, as DNA: TGTGCCAGCAGCTTGGCAGGGTACTCTGGCTACACCTTC. It encodes CASSLAGYSGYTF.

Only a few counts were recorded for this clone. The V call is TRBV29-1, the J call TRBJ1-1; the D is unclear. The CDR3 is 13 amino acids. Trimming removed 3 bases from V and 0 bases from J, with 8 bases in between. CDR1 is SQVTM, CDR2 ANQGSEA, per germline. The CDR3 sequence is CSVELRLNTEAFF. CDR3 DNA: TGCAGCGTTGAGTTACGGTTGAACACTGAAGCTTTCTTT.